Below are 2 T cell receptor beta chains sequenced from a single sample in a study of T-cell memory formation after mild COVID-19. Each CDR3 protein gets one entry after TCRdb re-called the 5' RACE reads with MiXCR. The table lists about 300,000 distinct CDR3 sequences, approximately 20% of them singletons. The sample taken for sequencing was PBMCs or a T cell subset sorted from them (not recorded which). These receptors were taken from a man aged 18 to 35 who had mild COVID-19 (a few samples of this study predate the infection). Cell type and time point are not known.

This clonotype was detected many times. The rearrangement links TRBV29-1 to TRBJ2-3, with TRBD2 identical over 8 bases. The CDR3 loop spans 13 amino acids. Germline CDR1 reads SQVTM; CDR2 reads ANQGSEA. V lost 7 bases to trimming and J lost 3 bases; unmatched junction nucleotides: 6. CDR3 DNA sequence: TGCAGCGCCGACCGCGGGGGGACAGATACGCAGTATTTT. It encodes CSADRGGTDTQYF.

This clonotype appeared a few times. V is TRBV7-2 and J is TRBJ2-1, with TRBD2 matching 7 bases. Germline assignment: CDR1 SGHTA and CDR2 FQGNSA. This CDR3 has 13 amino acids. Trimming cost V 4 bases and J 6 bases; bases outside gene matches: 3. The DNA for the CDR3 is TGTGCCAGCAGCTCGACGGGGGGCAATGAGCAGTTCTTC. Translation gives CASSSTGGNEQFF. Full variable domain (remainder filled in from reference TRBV7-2 and TRBJ2-1): GAGVSQSPSNKVTEKGKDVELRCDPISGHTALYWYRQSLGQGLEFLIYFQGNSAPDKSGLPSDRFSAERTGGSVSTLTIQRTQQEDSAVYLCASSSTGGNEQFFGPGTRLTVL.